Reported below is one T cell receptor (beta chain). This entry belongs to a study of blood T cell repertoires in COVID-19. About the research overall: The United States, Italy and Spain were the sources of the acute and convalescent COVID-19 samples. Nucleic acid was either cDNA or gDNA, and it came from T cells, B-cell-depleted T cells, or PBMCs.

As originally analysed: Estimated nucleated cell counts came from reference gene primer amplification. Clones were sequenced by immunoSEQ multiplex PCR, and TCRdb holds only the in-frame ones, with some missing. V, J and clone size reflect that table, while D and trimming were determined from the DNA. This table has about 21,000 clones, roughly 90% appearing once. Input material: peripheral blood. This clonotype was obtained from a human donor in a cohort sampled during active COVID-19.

This CDR3 reads CSASRVQQLGNYGYTF. DNA for the CDR3: TGCAGTGCTAGTAGAGTTCAGCAACTAGGGAACTATGGCTACACCTTC. The rearrangement links TRBV20-1 to TRBJ1-2; D remains ambiguous. Trimming left V 3 bases short and J 2 bases short, with 19 bases between. CDR1 is DFQATT, CDR2 SNEGSKA, per germline (reference sequence). CDR3 length: 16 amino acids.